This T cell receptor (beta chain) is from a study of cytomegalovirus exposure and HLA in healthy donors (dated 2017 in TCRdb). The study in broad terms: An earlier analysis of more than 550 of the donors reported roughly 300 Gb of sequence data and 117 million unique TCR beta sequences obtained from some 170 million T cells. An early release that covered 640 HLA-typed donors contained approximately 290 gigabases of sequencing data and approximately 85 million unique TCR sequences. Among the roughly 400 genotyped donors, 81% belonged to the genetic ancestry cluster associated with self-reported Caucasian donors. The study aimed to test whether signatures of past pathogen exposure could be identified by cataloging public T cell receptors. The T cell repertoires of around 730 subjects were profiled by immunosequencing and related to cytomegalovirus serostatus. A separate validation cohort of some 130 different subjects was used in addition to the roughly 700-subject first cohort. The study combined high-throughput TCR immunosequencing, statistical association of individual TCRs with disease status, and machine learning to predict cytomegalovirus infection status. To study patterns of TCR occurrence, a later analysis re-analyzed previously published TCR beta repertoires from several hundred donors and added high-resolution HLA genotyping. Rather than drawing on any new phenotypic data, the later analysis identified candidate immune exposures from TCR beta sequences and the way those sequences occurred across donors. An earlier analysis of roughly 600 of the donors used high-throughput TCR beta sequencing to judge whether each TCR beta V gene segment behaved as functional or pseudogenic. Alongside the repertoire data, information on donor age, sex, ethnicity and CMV serostatus was compiled. A later genetic analysis used genome-wide SNP genotypes for about 60% of the 666 donors, treating that subset as a discovery cohort. Every discovery cohort repertoire had been produced on one sequencing platform. Both class I and class II loci were covered by HLA typing, at four-digit resolution. The number of typed donors differed by locus: roughly 629-640 for A, B, C, DRB1 and DQB1; some 540 for DQA1; approximately 610 for DPA1; and roughly 490 for DPB1. Four or five DR-DQ haplotypes were treated as single units for association and clustering because of strong linkage in the cohort. On average, roughly 240,000 unique TCR beta nucleotide sequences were sequenced per donor among a few hundred genotyped donors of the cohort, with about 19% of those sequences being non-productive. General findings and caveats noted by the study authors: The 87-base-pair reads could not distinguish some IMGT-functional V segments, including TRBV6-2 and TRBV6-3, so those segments were excluded. In vitro tests confirmed that a few of the cytomegalovirus-associated TCR beta chains recognize cytomegalovirus antigens. In a later genetic analysis, fewer N-insertions in productive TCRs were reported among donors in an Asian-associated ancestry cluster than the approximately 670-donor mean. In a later analysis, most CMV-associated TCR beta chains were found to appear HLA-restricted, with HLA associations seemingly driven largely by CMV exposure. A cluster of highly shared sequence variants was judged likely to represent a technical artifact of the sequencing pipeline. Over 15 rarely observed V segments, including chromosome 9 orphons, were excluded from the earlier analysis of several hundred of the donors because counts were too low. Linkage disequilibrium might explain the correlated functional status among segregating V segments, but an unknown experimental factor could not be excluded. When HLA alleles, especially DR and DQ, strongly co-occurred, attributing TCR associations to individual alleles was difficult. According to the authors, the approach could potentially be generalized to other disease states and immunological phenotypes. Because some donors lacked HLA typing at each locus, the association tests relied only on the typed subset. Most TCR sequences were seen in very few donors, while some public TCRs were found in many individuals. In both the original and validation cohorts, the classifier was reported to diagnose cytomegalovirus status with high specificity and sensitivity. According to a later analysis, parvovirus B19, influenza, CMV and Epstein-Barr virus appeared linked to several top co-occurrence clusters. For the cohort, immune exposure information was limited to CMV serostatus. In a later genetic analysis, a missense DCLRE1C variant was associated with V-gene and J-gene trimming of TCR beta chains, and the association was replicated in an independent cohort. The study gave a list of about 150 TCR beta chains associated with cytomegalovirus. In an earlier analysis of roughly 560 of the donors, most TCR beta V segments were observed in productive rearrangements about 87% or about 30% of the time, broadly matching IMGT annotations. In a later analysis, the rate of TCR association differed among HLA loci, with DRB1 alleles having the most associated TCRs and HLA-C alleles having the fewest. In a later analysis, HLA-associated TCR beta chains showed more clonal expansion and lower generation probabilities than non-associated chains that were equally common. Presence/absence analyses assumed roughly uniform sequencing depth across donors, an assumption that may not hold. Specific HLA alleles were associated with over 15,000 TCR beta sequences at a false discovery rate of 0.05 in a later analysis. Only TCR beta chains were sequenced in this cohort, and the absence of alpha or paired-chain data limited detectable features. A further reported finding was that TCR beta sequences accurately predicted the HLA-A and HLA-B alleles for most subjects in the first cohort.

The cohort comprised 670 or so healthy bone marrow donors. At the time of sampling, every cohort member was nominally healthy, though immune exposures that went unrecorded were likely present. The donor was CMV seropositive and belonged to the group of 250 to 300 seropositive cohort members. Each donor provided a peripheral blood sample, and peripheral blood mononuclear cells were used for TCR beta sequencing. The Qiagen DNeasy Blood Extraction Kit was used to extract genomic DNA from the blood cell samples. To prepare the library, the immunoSEQ multiplex PCR assay was applied. For the multiplex PCR, a mixture combining 60 forward primers for TCR Vbeta segments and 13 reverse primers for TCR Jbeta segments was used. The CDR3 region of rearranged TCR beta genes was amplified from genomic DNA by a multiplex PCR assay. The amplified TCR beta libraries were sequenced on the Illumina HiSeq System as 87-base-pair reads. The original pipeline was this. A later analysis tallied some 79 million unique TCR beta chains across the 666 repertoires, and about 10 million of those chains were shared by two or more donors. Raw reads were error-corrected and collapsed into unique sequences with a nearest-neighbor algorithm that merged closely related sequences to remove PCR and sequencing errors. Alignment of CDR3 sequences to IMGT reference sequences was used to assign V, D and J gene segments. Each retained sequence needed at least a six-nucleotide match to both a V gene segment and a J gene segment. Rearrangements were called productive when the CDR3 lacked stop codons and stayed in frame with V and J; all others were non-productive. CDR3 was defined according to IMGT convention as the region running from the second conserved V-encoded cysteine to the conserved J-encoded phenylalanine. The earlier analysis of 550 to 650 of the donors excluded any sequence lacking an unambiguous match to a single V gene segment. An earlier analysis of around 600 of the donors classified V segments as functional when productive rearrangements were above 56.7% and as segregating when the standard deviation between donors was above 5%. A statistical classification framework was developed to diagnose cytomegalovirus status using the catalog of TCR beta chain sequences. In a later analysis, TCR nucleotide sequences were compared against IMGT/GENE-DB human TR gene sequences so that V and J genes could be assigned. The TCRdist pipeline was used in a later analysis to assign CDR3 sequences and most-parsimonious VDJ recombination scenarios. In a later analysis, each TCR beta chain was defined by its CDR3 amino acid sequence together with its V-gene family, and reads without a unique V-gene family were excluded. To address suspected cross-contamination and a sequencing artifact, a later analysis removed roughly 580 highly shared, low-generation-probability nucleotide sequences. For each public chain, a later analysis derived a clonal expansion index from normalized ranks of inferred template counts within each repertoire. Generation probabilities in a later analysis came from a VDJ recombination model fitted to out-of-frame rearrangements, and those results were checked against IGoR. In a later analysis, hypergeometric tests were used to score TCR-TCR, TCR-HLA and TCR-CMV co-occurrence, with a repertoire-size bias correction applied to TCR pairs. In a later analysis, false discovery rates were estimated by permuting HLA or CMV assignments 20 times. In a later analysis, co-occurring TCRs were grouped with DBSCAN, and TCRdist sequence similarity was added when clustering was performed within HLA-allele-positive subsets. Co-occurrence clustering excluded repertoires with fewer than 30,000 or more than 120,000 public chains, plus five with anomalous nucleotide sharing. TCRdb mirrors the immuneACCESS table, restricted to in-frame sequences. Some clones are absent from its copies; in checked studies, under half trace to an unresolved V gene, and the reason for the others is unknown. That table furnishes V, J and clone size, whereas the DNA furnished D and trimming. The sample data list 90,000 or so clones, and about 66% of these were observed just once. About 6% of the sample goes to the ten largest clones.

With regard to this clone: The clone's antigen remains unknown. No per-base quality is available; no much larger clone lies one base away.

Including the terminal cysteine and phenylalanine, the CDR3 comprises 14 residues. The DNA shown is the 42-base CDR3, in frame from base 1. The germline V gene yields SGHRS for CDR1 and YFSETQ for CDR2. Between the V and J ends, shortened by 0 bases and 2 bases respectively, the junction contains 9 bases. The sequenced sample was PBMCs. Here the chain combines TRBV5-1 and TRBJ2-7; TRBD2 is a weak D gene call, 6 bases matching. This receptor was obtained from a boy aged 5-17 years in good health and CMV-seropositive. The DNA sequence is as follows: TGCGCCAGCAGCTTGGTGGGCGGGGCCTACGAGCAGTACTTC. Its protein product is CASSLVGGAYEQYF.